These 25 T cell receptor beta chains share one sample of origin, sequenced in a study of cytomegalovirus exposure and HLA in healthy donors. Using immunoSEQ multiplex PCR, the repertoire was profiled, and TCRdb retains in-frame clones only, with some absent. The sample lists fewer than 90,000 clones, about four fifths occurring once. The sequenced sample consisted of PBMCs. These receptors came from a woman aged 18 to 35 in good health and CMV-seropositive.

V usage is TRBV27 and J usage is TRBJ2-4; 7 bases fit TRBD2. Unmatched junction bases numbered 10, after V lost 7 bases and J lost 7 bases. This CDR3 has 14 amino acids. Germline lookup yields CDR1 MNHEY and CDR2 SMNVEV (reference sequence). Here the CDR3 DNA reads TGTGCCAGCAACAATTTTTGGGGGGGGAACATTCAGTACTTC. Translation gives CASNNFWGGNIQYF.

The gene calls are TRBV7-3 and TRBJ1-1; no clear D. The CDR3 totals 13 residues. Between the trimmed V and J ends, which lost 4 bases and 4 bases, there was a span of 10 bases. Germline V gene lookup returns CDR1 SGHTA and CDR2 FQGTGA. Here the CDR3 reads CASSSVSGTEAFF. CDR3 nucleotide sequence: TGTGCCAGCAGCTCTGTCTCGGGCACTGAAGCTTTCTTT.

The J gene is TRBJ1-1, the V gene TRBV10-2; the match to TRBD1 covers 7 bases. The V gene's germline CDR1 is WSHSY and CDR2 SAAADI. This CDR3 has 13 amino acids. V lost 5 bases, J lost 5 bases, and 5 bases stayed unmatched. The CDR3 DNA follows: TGCGCCAGCAGTTTTCGACAGGGAACTGAAGCTTTCTTT. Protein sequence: CASSFRQGTEAFF.

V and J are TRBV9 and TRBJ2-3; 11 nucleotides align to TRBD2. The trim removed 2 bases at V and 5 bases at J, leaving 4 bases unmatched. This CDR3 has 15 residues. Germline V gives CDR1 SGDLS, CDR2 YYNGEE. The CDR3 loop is CASSVGTSGKDTQYF. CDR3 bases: TGTGCCAGCAGCGTCGGGACTAGCGGAAAAGATACGCAGTATTTT.

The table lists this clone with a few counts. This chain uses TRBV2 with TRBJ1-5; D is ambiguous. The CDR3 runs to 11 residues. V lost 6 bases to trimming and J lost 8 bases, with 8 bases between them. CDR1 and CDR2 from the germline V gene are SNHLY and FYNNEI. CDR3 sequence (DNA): TGTGCCAGCAGGTCCGGAGAGCCCCAGCATTTT. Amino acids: CASRSGEPQHF. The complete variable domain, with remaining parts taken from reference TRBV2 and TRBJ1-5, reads EPEVTQTPSHQVTQMGQEVILRCVPISNHLYFYWYRQILGQKVEFLVSFYNNEISEKSEIFDDQFSVERPDGSNFTLKIRSTKLEDSAMYFCASRSGEPQHFGDGTRLSIL.

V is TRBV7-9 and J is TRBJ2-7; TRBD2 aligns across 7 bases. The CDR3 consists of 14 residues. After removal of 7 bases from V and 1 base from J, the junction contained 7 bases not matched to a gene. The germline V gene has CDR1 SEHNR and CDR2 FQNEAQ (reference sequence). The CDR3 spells CASIPGGGSYEQYF. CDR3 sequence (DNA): TGTGCCAGCATCCCTGGGGGGGGGTCCTACGAGCAGTACTTC.

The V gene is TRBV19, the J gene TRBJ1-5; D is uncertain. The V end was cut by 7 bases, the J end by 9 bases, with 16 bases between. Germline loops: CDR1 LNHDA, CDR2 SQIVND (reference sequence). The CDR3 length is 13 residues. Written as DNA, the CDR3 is TGTGCCAGTACCACGCGGCCCGATTCGCCCCAGCATTTT. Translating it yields CASTTRPDSPQHF. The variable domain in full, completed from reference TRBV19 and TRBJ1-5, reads DGGITQSPKYLFRKEGQNVTLSCEQNLNHDAMYWYRQDPGQGLRLIYYSQIVNDFQKGDIAEGYSVSREKKESFPLTVTSAQKNPTAFYLCASTTRPDSPQHFGDGTRLSIL.

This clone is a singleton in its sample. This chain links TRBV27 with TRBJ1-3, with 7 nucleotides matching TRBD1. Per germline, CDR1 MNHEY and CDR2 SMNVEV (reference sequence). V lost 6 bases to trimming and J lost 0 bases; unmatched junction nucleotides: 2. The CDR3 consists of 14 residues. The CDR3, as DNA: TGTGCCAGCAGGTCAGGGGGCTCTGGAAACACCATATATTTT. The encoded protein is CASRSGGSGNTIYF.

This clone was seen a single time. CDR3 DNA sequence: TGTGCCAGCAGCCAAAGGCGAGGACAGGGGAGATATAGCAATCAGCCCCAGCATTTT. This encodes CASSQRRGQGRYSNQPQHF. J is TRBJ1-5 and V is TRBV14, with 9 bases aligning to TRBD1. The germline V gene has CDR1 SGHDN and CDR2 FVKESK. Losses at the gene ends were 2 bases for V and 0 bases for J; bases not matched to a gene: 11. This CDR3 spans 19 amino acids.

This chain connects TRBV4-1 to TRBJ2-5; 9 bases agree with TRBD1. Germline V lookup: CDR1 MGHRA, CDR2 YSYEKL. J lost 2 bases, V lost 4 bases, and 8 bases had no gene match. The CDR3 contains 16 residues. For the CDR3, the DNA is TGCGCCAGCAGCCGTTCCGGGACAGGGCGGCAAGAGACCCAGTACTTC. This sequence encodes CASSRSGTGRQETQYF.

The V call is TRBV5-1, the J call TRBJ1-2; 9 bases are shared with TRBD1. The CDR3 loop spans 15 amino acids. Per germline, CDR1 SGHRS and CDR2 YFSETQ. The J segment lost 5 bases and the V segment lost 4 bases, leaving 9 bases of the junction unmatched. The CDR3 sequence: CASSPDGQGFYGYTF. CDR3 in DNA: TGCGCCAGCAGCCCAGACGGACAGGGGTTTTATGGCTACACCTTC.

The CDR3 loop reads CASSPAGRVDEQYF. In DNA, the CDR3 is TGTGCCAGCAGTCCTGCGGGGAGGGTGGACGAGCAGTACTTC. The chain carries TRBV27 and TRBJ2-7, with 7 nucleotides matching TRBD2. The CDR3 runs to 14 residues. The germline V gene has CDR1 MNHEY and CDR2 SMNVEV (reference sequence). The V gene end was trimmed by 5 bases and the J gene end by 5 bases; junction bases not matched to a gene: 9.

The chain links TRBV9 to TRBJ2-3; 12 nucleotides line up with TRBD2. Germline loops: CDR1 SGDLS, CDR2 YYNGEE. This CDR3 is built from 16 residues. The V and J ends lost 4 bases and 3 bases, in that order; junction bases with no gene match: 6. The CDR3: CASSKGLAGMTDTQYF. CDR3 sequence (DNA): TGTGCCAGCAGCAAAGGACTAGCGGGGATGACAGATACGCAGTATTTT.

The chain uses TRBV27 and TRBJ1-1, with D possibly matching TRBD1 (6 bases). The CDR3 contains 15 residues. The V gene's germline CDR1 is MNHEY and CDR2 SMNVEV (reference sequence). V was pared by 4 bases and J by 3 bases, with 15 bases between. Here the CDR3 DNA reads TGTGCCAGCAGTTACCAGACAGGTGGCGACACTGAAGCTTTCTTT. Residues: CASSYQTGGDTEAFF.

The CDR3: CASSYTVAGKDYGYTF. CDR3 DNA sequence: TGTGCCAGCAGTTACACGGTCGCAGGGAAGGACTATGGCTACACCTTC. The V and J genes are TRBV6-6 and TRBJ1-2; tentative D call: TRBD1 (5 bases). Germline V CDR1 and CDR2: MNHNY, SVGAGI (reference sequence). V dropped 2 bases and J dropped 3 bases, with 16 bases sitting between them. This CDR3 contains 16 residues.

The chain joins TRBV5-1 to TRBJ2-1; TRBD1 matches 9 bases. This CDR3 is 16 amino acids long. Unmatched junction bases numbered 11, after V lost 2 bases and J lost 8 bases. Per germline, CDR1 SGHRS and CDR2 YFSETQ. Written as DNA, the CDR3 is TGCGCCAGCAGCTTCCGACAGGGGGAGGTAGTTGATGAGCAGTTCTTC. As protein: CASSFRQGEVVDEQFF.

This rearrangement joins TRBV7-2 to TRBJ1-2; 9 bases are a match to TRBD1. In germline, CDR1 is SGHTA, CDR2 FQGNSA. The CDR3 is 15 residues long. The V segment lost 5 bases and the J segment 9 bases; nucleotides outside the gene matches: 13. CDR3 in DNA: TGTGCCAGCAGCGGATCCGGGACAGGGACGGTTAGCTACACCTTC. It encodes CASSGSGTGTVSYTF.

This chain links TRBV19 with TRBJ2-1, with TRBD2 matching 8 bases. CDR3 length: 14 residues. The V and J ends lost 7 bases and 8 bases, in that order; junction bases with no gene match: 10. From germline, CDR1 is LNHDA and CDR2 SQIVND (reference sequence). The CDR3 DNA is TGTGCCAGTACCCCGGACGGAGCGGGGGATGAGCAGTTCTTC. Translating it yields CASTPDGAGDEQFF.

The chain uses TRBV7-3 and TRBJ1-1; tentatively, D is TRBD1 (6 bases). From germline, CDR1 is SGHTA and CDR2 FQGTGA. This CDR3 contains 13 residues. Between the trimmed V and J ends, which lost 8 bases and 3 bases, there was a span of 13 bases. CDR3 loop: CASGFTGYTEAFF. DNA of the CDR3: TGTGCCAGCGGTTTTACAGGGTACACTGAAGCTTTCTTT. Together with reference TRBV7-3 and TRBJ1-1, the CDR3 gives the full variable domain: GAGVSQTPSNKVTEKGKYVELRCDPISGHTALYWYRQSLGQGPEFLIYFQGTGAADDSGLPNDRFFAVRPEGSVSTLKIQRTERGDSAVYLCASGFTGYTEAFFGQGTRLTVV.

The CDR3 spells CASSLAKGQGIPRDSPLHF. The CDR3 bases are TGTGCCAGCAGCTTAGCGAAGGGGCAGGGAATCCCTCGGGATTCACCCCTCCACTTT. The genes are TRBV7-9 and TRBJ1-6; D perhaps matches TRBD1 (5 bases). Trimming shortened V by 0 bases and J by 8 bases, and 23 bases separated the two germline ends. This CDR3 has 19 residues. Germline-derived CDR1 and CDR2 are SEHNR and FQNEAQ (reference sequence).

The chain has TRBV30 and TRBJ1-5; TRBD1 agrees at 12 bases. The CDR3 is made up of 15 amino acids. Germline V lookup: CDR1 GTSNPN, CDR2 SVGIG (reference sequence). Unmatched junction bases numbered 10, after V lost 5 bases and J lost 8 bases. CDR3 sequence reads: CAWGAGTGGLEPQHF. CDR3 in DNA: TGTGCCTGGGGCGCCGGGACAGGGGGCCTCGAGCCCCAGCATTTT.

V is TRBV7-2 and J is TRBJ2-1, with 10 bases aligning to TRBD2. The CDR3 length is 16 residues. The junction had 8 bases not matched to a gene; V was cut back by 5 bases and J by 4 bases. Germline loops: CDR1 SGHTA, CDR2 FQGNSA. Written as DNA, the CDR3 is TGTGCCAGCAGCGTTACTAGCGGGACCGTTTACAATGAGCAGTTCTTC. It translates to CASSVTSGTVYNEQFF. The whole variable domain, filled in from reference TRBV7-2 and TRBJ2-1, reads GAGVSQSPSNKVTEKGKDVELRCDPISGHTALYWYRQSLGQGLEFLIYFQGNSAPDKSGLPSDRFSAERTGGSVSTLTIQRTQQEDSAVYLCASSVTSGTVYNEQFFGPGTRLTVL.

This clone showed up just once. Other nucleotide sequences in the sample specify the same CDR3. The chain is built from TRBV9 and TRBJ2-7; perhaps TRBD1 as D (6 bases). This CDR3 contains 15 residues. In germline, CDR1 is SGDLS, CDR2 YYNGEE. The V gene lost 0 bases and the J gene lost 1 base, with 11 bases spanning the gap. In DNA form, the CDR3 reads TGTGCCAGCAGCGTAGGTTCAGGGGCGTCCTACGAGCAGTACTTC. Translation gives CASSVGSGASYEQYF.

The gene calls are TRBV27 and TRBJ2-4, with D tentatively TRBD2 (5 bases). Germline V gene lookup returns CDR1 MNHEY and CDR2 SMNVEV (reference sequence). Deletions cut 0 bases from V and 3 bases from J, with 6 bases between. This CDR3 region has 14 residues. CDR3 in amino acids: CASSLSRGKNIQYF. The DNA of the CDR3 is TGTGCCAGCAGTTTATCTCGGGGCAAAAACATTCAGTACTTC.

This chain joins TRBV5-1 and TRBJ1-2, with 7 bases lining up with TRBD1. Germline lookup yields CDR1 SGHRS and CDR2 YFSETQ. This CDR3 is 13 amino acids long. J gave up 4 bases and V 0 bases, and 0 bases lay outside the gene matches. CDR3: CASSLGTGYGYTF. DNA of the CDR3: TGCGCCAGCAGCTTGGGGACAGGCTATGGCTACACCTTC.